A selection of T cell receptor beta chains follows, all from one sample in a study of blood T cell repertoires in COVID-19. Sequencing used immunoSEQ multiplex PCR; TCRdb keeps in-frame clones, though not all of them. The profile shows more than 95,000 clones, roughly nine tenths of them singletons. Material for sequencing was peripheral blood. The receptor source for this set is a human donor in a cohort sampled during active COVID-19. Each CDR3 is given with its conserved first and last residue. The D gene is left open where the match is weak. Where a row states a size, it is once, few, many or the class of an expanded clone; other rows omit it.

NA,TRBJ1-2,NA,TRBV9,CASSATHGNYGYTF,TGTGCCAGCAGCGCAACCCACGGGAACTATGGCTACACCTTC
NA,TRBJ1-5,NA,TRBV21-1,CASSPLRVRNQPQHF,TGTGCCAGCAGCCCTTTGCGGGTCCGCAATCAGCCCCAGCATTTT
once,TRBJ2-7,TRBD2,TRBV13,CASSSREGQDEQYF,TGTGCCAGCAGCTCGCGGGAGGGCCAGGACGAGCAGTACTTC
NA,TRBJ1-5,NA,TRBV12-2,CASRVSPRQSTSNQPQHF,TGTGCAAGTCGCGTTAGCCCCAGACAGTCTACTAGCAATCAGCCCCAGCATTTT
NA,TRBJ2-7,NA,TRBV6-5,CASSSRVGSYEQYF,TGTGCCAGCAGTTCCAGGGTAGGATCCTACGAGCAGTACTTC
NA,TRBJ2-5,TRBD2,TRBV7-9,CASSLAGGQETQYF,TGTGCCAGCAGCTTAGCGGGGGGGCAAGAGACCCAGTACTTC
NA,TRBJ1-2,NA,TRBV5-1,CASSSRGDWNYGYTF,TGCGCCAGCAGCTCCAGGGGAGATTGGAACTATGGCTACACCTTC
NA,TRBJ1-1,TRBD1,TRBV4-3,CASSQTGVTEAFF,TGCGCCAGCAGCCAGACAGGGGTCACTGAAGCTTTCTTT
NA,TRBJ2-1,TRBD2,TRBV4-3,CASSQDWLAGGMDEQFF,TGCGCCAGCAGCCAAGATTGGCTAGCGGGGGGCATGGATGAGCAGTTCTTC
NA,TRBJ2-7,NA,TRBV6-5,CASSYSFQGPYEQYF,TGTGCCAGCAGTTACTCGTTCCAGGGCCCGTACGAGCAGTACTTC
NA,TRBJ2-7,NA,TRBV7-8,CASSLGNRVNYEQYF,TGTGCCAGCAGCTTAGGGAACAGGGTTAACTACGAGCAGTACTTC
once,TRBJ1-2,NA,TRBV19,CASSLSRVGQAPYGYTF,TGTGCCAGTAGTTTGAGTCGAGTCGGTCAAGCTCCCTATGGCTACACCTTC
NA,TRBJ2-5,NA,TRBV7-8,CASSLRAGLQETQYF,TGTGCCAGCAGCTTGAGGGCAGGACTCCAAGAGACCCAGTACTTC
NA,TRBJ2-1,TRBD2,TRBV27,CASSSGLQLYNEQFF,TGTGCCAGCAGTTCGGGACTACAACTCTACAATGAGCAGTTCTTC
NA,TRBJ1-2,TRBD1,TRBV2,CASRGTGWRGYTF,TGTGCCAGCAGGGGGACAGGTTGGAGGGGCTACACCTTC
NA,TRBJ2-7,TRBD1,TRBV20-1,CSGTGLREQYF,TGCAGCGGGACAGGATTAAGGGAGCAGTACTTC
NA,TRBJ2-3,NA,TRBV2,CASLGRDTQYF,TGTGCCAGCTTAGGGAGGGATACGCAGTATTTT
few,TRBJ2-1,TRBD2,TRBV10-1,CASSEGGSGENEQFF,TGCGCCAGCAGTGAAGGTGGGAGCGGGGAAAATGAGCAGTTCTTC
NA,TRBJ1-2,NA,TRBV30,CAWSVRYSNYGYTF,TGTGCCTGGAGTGTAAGGTACAGCAACTATGGCTACACCTTC
once,TRBJ2-4,NA,TRBV27,CASSFTREAKNIQYF,TGTGCCAGCAGTTTCACAAGGGAGGCCAAAAACATTCAGTACTTC
NA,TRBJ1-2,NA,TRBV18,CASLSSGELPIYGYTF,TGTGCCAGCTTATCCTCGGGGGAGCTCCCAATCTATGGCTACACCTTC
NA,TRBJ1-1,NA,TRBV4-1,CASSQGPGMNTEAFF,TGCGCCAGCAGCCAAGGCCCGGGGATGAACACTGAAGCTTTCTTT
few,TRBJ1-5,NA,TRBV7-2,CASKKSQGSNQPQHF,TGTGCCAGCAAAAAGAGCCAGGGGAGCAATCAGCCCCAGCATTTT
once,TRBJ1-1,NA,TRBV30,CAWSGDLFTEAFF,TGTGCCTGGAGTGGGGACTTGTTCACTGAAGCTTTCTTT
NA,TRBJ1-4,NA,TRBV4-3,CASSQDFGGAPGNEKLFF,TGCGCCAGCAGCCAAGATTTTGGGGGGGCGCCCGGGAATGAAAAACTGTTTTTT
NA,TRBJ2-5,NA,TRBV27,CASSSGTQQETQYF,TGTGCCAGCAGCTCCGGGACACAACAAGAGACCCAGTACTTC
NA,TRBJ2-1,TRBD2,TRBV13,CASSSGLDGHEQFF,TGTGCCAGCAGCTCCGGACTAGATGGGCATGAGCAGTTCTTC
NA,TRBJ2-7,TRBD2,TRBV7-2,CASSLLKREDYEQYF,TGTGCCAGCAGCTTACTTAAGCGGGAGGACTACGAGCAGTACTTC
NA,TRBJ2-4,NA,TRBV18,CASSPGGAKNIQYF,TGTGCCAGCTCACCAGGGGGGGCCAAAAACATTCAGTACTTC
NA,TRBJ2-5,NA,TRBV5-1,CDTKTGTNQETQYF,TGCGACACAAAGACCGGGACAAACCAAGAGACCCAGTACTTC
NA,TRBJ2-1,TRBD1,TRBV6-5,CASRPRDRVRNEQFF,TGTGCCAGCAGACCACGGGACAGGGTACGCAATGAGCAGTTCTTC
NA,TRBJ1-5,NA,TRBV2,CATTPGRANQPQHF,TGTGCCACTACCCCGGGCAGGGCCAATCAGCCCCAGCATTTT
NA,TRBJ2-3,TRBD1,TRBV24-1,CATSGTGGANTQYF,TGTGCCACCAGTGGGACAGGGGGCGCGAATACGCAGTATTTT
once,TRBJ2-1,TRBD1,TRBV5-5,CASSTTGNYNEQFF,TGTGCCAGCAGCACGACAGGGAACTACAATGAGCAGTTCTTC
once,TRBJ2-1,TRBD2,TRBV18,CASSPPAGAHNEQFF,TGTGCCAGCTCACCACCAGCGGGGGCTCACAATGAGCAGTTCTTC
few,TRBJ2-7,NA,TRBV7-9,CASSLRGLTSLEQYF,TGTGCCAGCAGCTTAAGAGGACTCACTTCCCTCGAGCAGTACTTC
NA,TRBJ1-2,TRBD1,TRBV6-5,CASSYDQGAFGYTF,TGTGCCAGCAGTTACGACCAGGGGGCGTTTGGCTACACCTTC
NA,TRBJ2-2,NA,TRBV4-2,CASSQGLRSTGELFF,TGTGCCAGCAGCCAAGGTCTACGGAGCACCGGGGAGCTGTTTTTT
NA,TRBJ1-1,NA,TRBV19,CASSQRGQFSEAFF,TGTGCCAGTAGCCAACGCGGACAGTTCTCTGAAGCTTTCTTT
NA,TRBJ2-7,NA,TRBV15,CATSRDYADSPPYEQYF,TGTGCCACCAGCAGAGATTACGCCGACTCGCCACCGTACGAGCAGTACTTC
NA,TRBJ2-2,TRBD1,TRBV29-1,CSVEGTGVNTGELFF,TGCAGCGTTGAAGGGACAGGGGTGAACACCGGGGAGCTGTTTTTT
NA,TRBJ1-1,NA,TRBV12-3/TRBV12-4,CASSLYRNTEAFF,TGTGCCAGCAGTTTATACAGGAACACTGAAGCTTTCTTT
NA,TRBJ2-5,TRBD2,TRBV7-9,CASSLGSTSGYHQETQYF,TGTGCCAGCAGCTTAGGGTCGACTAGCGGGTACCACCAAGAGACCCAGTACTTC
NA,TRBJ1-4,TRBD1,TRBV5-6,CASSWGQSKLFF,TGTGCCAGCAGCTGGGGACAGTCAAAACTGTTTTTT
NA,TRBJ2-5,TRBD1,TRBV5-1,CASSLTIGYRGRRETQYF,TGCGCCAGCAGCTTGACGATTGGGTACAGGGGGCGCCGAGAGACCCAGTACTTC
NA,TRBJ1-2,NA,TRBV6-5,CASGEGRYGYTF,TGTGCCAGCGGGGAGGGGCGGTATGGCTACACCTTC
NA,TRBJ2-2,NA,TRBV27,CASSLLSTGELFF,TGTGCCAGCAGTTTACTGAGCACCGGGGAGCTGTTTTTT
NA,TRBJ2-1,TRBD2,TRBV19,CASSIAASGRFLDNEQFF,TGTGCCAGTAGTATCGCGGCTAGCGGGAGGTTTTTGGACAATGAGCAGTTCTTC
NA,TRBJ2-1,NA,TRBV15,CATSREGGKGDNEQFF,TGTGCCACCAGCAGAGAGGGCGGGAAAGGGGACAATGAGCAGTTCTTC
NA,TRBJ2-3,NA,TRBV19,CASSRGLPSTQYF,TGTGCCAGTAGTCGCGGGCTCCCCAGTACGCAGTATTTT
NA,TRBJ2-7,TRBD1,TRBV7-2,CASSFLGQGLEQYF,TGTGCCAGCAGCTTCTTGGGACAGGGTCTCGAGCAGTACTTC
NA,TRBJ2-1,TRBD1,TRBV7-9,CASSPSGTGNEQFF,TGTGCCAGCAGCCCGTCCGGGACAGGGAATGAGCAGTTCTTC
few,TRBJ1-5,NA,TRBV6-2/TRBV6-3,CASSIGHEGQPQHF,TGTGCCAGCAGTATTGGACACGAAGGTCAGCCCCAGCATTTT
NA,TRBJ1-5,NA,TRBV10-2,CASSDSLNSNQPQHF,TGCGCCAGCAGTGATAGTCTAAATAGCAATCAGCCCCAGCATTTT